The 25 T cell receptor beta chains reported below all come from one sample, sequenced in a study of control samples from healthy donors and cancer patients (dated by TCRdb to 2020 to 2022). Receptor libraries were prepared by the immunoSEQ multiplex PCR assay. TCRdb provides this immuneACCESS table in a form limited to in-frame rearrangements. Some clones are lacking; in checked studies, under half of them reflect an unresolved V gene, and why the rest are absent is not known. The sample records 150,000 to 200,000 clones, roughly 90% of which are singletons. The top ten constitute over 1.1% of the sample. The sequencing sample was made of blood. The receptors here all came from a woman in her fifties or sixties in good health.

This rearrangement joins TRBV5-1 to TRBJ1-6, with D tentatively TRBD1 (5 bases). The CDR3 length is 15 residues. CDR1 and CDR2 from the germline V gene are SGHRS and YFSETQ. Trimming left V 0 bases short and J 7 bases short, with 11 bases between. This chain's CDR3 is CASSLETATNSPLHF. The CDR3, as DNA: TGCGCCAGCAGCTTGGAGACAGCTACAAATTCACCCCTCCACTTT. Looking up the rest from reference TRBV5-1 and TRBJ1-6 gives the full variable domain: KAGVTQTPRYLIKTRGQQVTLSCSPISGHRSVSWYQQTPGQGLQFLFEYFSETQRNKGNFPGRFSGRQFSNSRSEMNVSTLELGDSALYLCASSLETATNSPLHFGNGTRLTVT.

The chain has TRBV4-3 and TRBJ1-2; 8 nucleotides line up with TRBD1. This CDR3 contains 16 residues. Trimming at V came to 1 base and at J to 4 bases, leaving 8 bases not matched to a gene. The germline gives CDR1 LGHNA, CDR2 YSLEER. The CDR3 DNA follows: TGCGCCAGCAGCCAAGCTCCGGACAGGGAACCCTATGGCTACACCTTC. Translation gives CASSQAPDREPYGYTF.

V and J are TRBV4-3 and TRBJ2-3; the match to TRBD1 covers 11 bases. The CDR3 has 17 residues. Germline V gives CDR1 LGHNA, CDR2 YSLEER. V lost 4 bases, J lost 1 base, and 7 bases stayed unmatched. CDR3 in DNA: TGCGCCAGCAGCCTGGGACAGGGGGTGATGCGCACAGATACGCAGTATTTT. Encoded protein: CASSLGQGVMRTDTQYF.

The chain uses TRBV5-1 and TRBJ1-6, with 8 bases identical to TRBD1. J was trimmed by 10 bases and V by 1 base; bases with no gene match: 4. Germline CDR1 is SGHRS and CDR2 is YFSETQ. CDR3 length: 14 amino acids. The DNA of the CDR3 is TGCGCCAGCAGCTTGCAGGGGGCCCGATCACCCCTCCACTTT. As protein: CASSLQGARSPLHF.

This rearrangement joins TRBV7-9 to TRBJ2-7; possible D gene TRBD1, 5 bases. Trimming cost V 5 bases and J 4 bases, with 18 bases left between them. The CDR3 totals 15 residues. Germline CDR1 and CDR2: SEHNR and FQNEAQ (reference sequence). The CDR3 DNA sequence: TGTGCCAGCAGCGTCTTAATGGGGCTTGTTTACGAGCAGTACTTC. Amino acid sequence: CASSVLMGLVYEQYF.

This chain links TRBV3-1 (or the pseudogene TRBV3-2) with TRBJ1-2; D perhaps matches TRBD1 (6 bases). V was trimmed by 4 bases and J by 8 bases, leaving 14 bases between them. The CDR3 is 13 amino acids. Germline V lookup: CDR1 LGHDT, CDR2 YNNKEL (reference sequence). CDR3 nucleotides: TGTGCCAGCAGCCGGGACAACACGAGGGGCTACACCTTC. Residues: CASSRDNTRGYTF.

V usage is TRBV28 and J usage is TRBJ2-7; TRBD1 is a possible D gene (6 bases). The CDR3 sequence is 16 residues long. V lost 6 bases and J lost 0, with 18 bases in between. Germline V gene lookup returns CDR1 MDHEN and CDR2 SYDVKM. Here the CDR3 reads CASSQPLEDSSYEQYF. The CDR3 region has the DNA TGTGCCAGCAGCCAACCCTTGGAGGACAGCTCCTACGAGCAGTACTTC. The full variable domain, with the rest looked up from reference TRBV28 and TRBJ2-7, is DVKVTQSSRYLVKRTGEKVFLECVQDMDHENMFWYRQDPGLGLRLIYFSYDVKMKEKGDIPEGYSVSREKKERFSLILESASTNQTSMYLCASSQPLEDSSYEQYFGPGTRLTVT.

The DNA of the CDR3 is TGTGCCAGCAGCCAAGGGTATCAGGGGAAGGTCTTCCACTTT. It codes for CASSQGYQGKVFHF. The chain links TRBV3-1 (or the pseudogene TRBV3-2) to TRBJ1-6; TRBD1 might be the D (6 bases). CDR1 is LGHDT, CDR2 YNNKEL, per germline (reference sequence). This CDR3 spans 14 amino acids. Trimming took 1 base from V and 17 from J, leaving 18 bases between them.

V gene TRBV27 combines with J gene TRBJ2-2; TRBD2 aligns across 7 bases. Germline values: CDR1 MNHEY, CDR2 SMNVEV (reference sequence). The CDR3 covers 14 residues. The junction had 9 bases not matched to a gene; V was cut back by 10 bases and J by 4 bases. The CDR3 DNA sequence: TGTGCCACCAAGGGAGGGATGGGCACCGGGGAGCTGTTTTTT. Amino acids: CATKGGMGTGELFF.

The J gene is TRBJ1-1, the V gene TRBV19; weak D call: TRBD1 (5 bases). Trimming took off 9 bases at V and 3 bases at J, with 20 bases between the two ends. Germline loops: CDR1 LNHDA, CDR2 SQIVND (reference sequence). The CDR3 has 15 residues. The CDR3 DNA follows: TGTGCCAGCGTTACGGCGGGGTTGGGGGACACTGAAGCTTTCTTT. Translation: CASVTAGLGDTEAFF. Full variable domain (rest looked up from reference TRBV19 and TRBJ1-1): DGGITQSPKYLFRKEGQNVTLSCEQNLNHDAMYWYRQDPGQGLRLIYYSQIVNDFQKGDIAEGYSVSREKKESFPLTVTSAQKNPTAFYLCASVTAGLGDTEAFFGQGTRLTVV.

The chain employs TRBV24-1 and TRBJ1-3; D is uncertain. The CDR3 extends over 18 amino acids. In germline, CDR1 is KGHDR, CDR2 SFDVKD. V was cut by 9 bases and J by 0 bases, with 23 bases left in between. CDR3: CATLKSTPNTISGNTIYF. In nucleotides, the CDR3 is TGTGCCACCCTCAAGAGTACTCCAAATACTATCTCTGGAAACACCATATATTTT.

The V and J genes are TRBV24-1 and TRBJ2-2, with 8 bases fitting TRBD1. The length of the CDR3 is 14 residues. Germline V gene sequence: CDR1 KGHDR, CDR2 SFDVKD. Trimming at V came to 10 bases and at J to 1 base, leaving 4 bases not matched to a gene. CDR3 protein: CATKQGGNTGELFF. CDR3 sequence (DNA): TGTGCCACGAAACAGGGGGGGAACACCGGGGAGCTGTTTTTT.

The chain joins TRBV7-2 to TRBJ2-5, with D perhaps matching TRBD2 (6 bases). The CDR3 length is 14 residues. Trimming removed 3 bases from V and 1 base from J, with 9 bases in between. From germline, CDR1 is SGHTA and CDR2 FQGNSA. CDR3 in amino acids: CASSFQGGQETQYF. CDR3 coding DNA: TGTGCCAGCAGCTTCCAGGGAGGCCAAGAGACCCAGTACTTC.

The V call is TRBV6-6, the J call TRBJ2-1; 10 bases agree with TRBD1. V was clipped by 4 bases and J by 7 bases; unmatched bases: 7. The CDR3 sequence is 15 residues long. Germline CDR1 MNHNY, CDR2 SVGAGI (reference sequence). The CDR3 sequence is CASSSSRGQGNEQFF. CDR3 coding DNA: TGTGCCAGCAGTTCCTCCAGGGGACAGGGGAATGAGCAGTTCTTC.

The CDR3 spells CASSFGLAEADSYEQYF. CDR3 nucleotide sequence: TGTGCCAGCAGCTTTGGGCTAGCCGAAGCCGACTCCTACGAGCAGTACTTC. The chain couples TRBV12-1 to TRBJ2-7; the table's D call, TRBD2, has no DNA check behind it. TRBV12-1 is designated a pseudogene. This CDR3 region has 17 residues.

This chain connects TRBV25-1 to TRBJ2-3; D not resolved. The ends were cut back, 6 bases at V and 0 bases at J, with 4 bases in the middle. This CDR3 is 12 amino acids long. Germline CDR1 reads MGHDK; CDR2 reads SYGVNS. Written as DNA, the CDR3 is TGTGCCAGCAGCCCTAGCACAGATACGCAGTATTTT. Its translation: CASSPSTDTQYF.

CDR3 residues: CASRTGGDSNQPQHF. Written as DNA, the CDR3 is TGTGCCAGCAGGACCGGAGGGGATAGCAATCAGCCCCAGCATTTT. The chain is built from TRBV6-5 and TRBJ1-5, with a weak D call TRBD1 (5 bases). This CDR3 is 15 amino acids long. Germline-derived CDR1 and CDR2 are MNHEY and SVGAGI. Trimming shortened V by 6 bases and J by 0 bases, and 12 bases separated the two germline ends.

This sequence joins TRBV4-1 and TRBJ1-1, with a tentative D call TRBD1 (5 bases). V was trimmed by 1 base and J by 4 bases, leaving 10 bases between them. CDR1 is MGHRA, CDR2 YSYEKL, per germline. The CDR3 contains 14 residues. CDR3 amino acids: CASSQAGLGTEAFF. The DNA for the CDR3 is TGCGCCAGCAGCCAAGCGGGGCTGGGCACTGAAGCTTTCTTT.

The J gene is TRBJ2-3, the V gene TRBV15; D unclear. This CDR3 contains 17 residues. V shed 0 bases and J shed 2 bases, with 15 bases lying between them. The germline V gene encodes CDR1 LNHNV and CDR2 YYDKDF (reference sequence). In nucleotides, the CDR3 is TGTGCCACCAGCAGAGATCGGGCGAGATTGAACACAGATACGCAGTATTTT. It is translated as CATSRDRARLNTDTQYF.

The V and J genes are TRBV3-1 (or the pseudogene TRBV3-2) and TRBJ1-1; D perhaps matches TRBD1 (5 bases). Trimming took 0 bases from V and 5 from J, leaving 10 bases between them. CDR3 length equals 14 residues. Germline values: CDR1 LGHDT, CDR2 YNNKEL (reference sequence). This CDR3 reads CASSQDGGATEAFF. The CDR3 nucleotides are TGTGCCAGCAGCCAAGACGGAGGGGCTACTGAAGCTTTCTTT.

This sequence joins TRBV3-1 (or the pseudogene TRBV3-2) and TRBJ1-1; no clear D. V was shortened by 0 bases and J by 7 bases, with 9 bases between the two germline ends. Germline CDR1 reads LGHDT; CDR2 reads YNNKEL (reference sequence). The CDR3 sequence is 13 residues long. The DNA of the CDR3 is TGTGCCAGCAGCCAAGATCTTTCTGTTGAAGCTTTCTTT. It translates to CASSQDLSVEAFF.

CDR3 loop: CASSPGLSGELFF. In DNA form, the CDR3 reads TGTGCCAGCAGCCCGGGACTGTCCGGGGAGCTGTTTTTT. The chain joins TRBV7-2 to TRBJ2-2, with D possibly TRBD2 on 6 matching bases. Trimming left V 5 bases short and J 6 bases short, with 10 bases between. The CDR3 has 13 amino acids. Germline CDR1 SGHTA, CDR2 FQGNSA.

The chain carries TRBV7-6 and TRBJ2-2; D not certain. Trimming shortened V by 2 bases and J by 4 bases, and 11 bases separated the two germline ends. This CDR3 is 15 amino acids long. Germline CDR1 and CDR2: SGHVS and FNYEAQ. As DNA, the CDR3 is TGTGCCAGCAGCTTAAACCCGGACGGCACCGGGGAGCTGTTTTTT. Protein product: CASSLNPDGTGELFF.

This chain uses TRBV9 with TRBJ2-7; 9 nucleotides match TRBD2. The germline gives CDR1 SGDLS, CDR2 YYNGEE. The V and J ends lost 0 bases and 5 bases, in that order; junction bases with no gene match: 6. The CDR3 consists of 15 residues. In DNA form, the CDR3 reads TGTGCCAGCAGCGTAGCTCCTAGCGGGGTAAACGAGCAGTACTTC. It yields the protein CASSVAPSGVNEQYF.

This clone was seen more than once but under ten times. CDR3 loop: CASSEGQIATNEKLFF. DNA for the CDR3: TGTGCCAGCAGTGAGGGACAGATTGCAACTAATGAAAAACTGTTTTTT. V usage is TRBV28 and J usage is TRBJ1-4; 7 bases match TRBD1. V was clipped by 5 bases and J by 0 bases; unmatched bases: 6. The CDR3 has 16 amino acids. Germline CDR1 reads MDHEN; CDR2 reads SYDVKM.